Presented here are 20 T cell receptor beta chains from one specimen sequenced in a study of siplizumab effects on memory and regulatory T cells. Repertoires were generated with immunoSEQ multiplex PCR, while TCRdb's copy carries only in-frame clones and drops some. The sample holds approximately 100,000 clones; approximately 91% are singletons and the top ten take about 2.6%. Sequenced: CD4+ T cells sorted from blood. The source of these receptors is a human donor in good health. Some clones in this sample may be carry-over from other donors' samples.

This chain links TRBV2 with TRBJ2-1; D is unclear. CDR1 is SNHLY and CDR2 is FYNNEI in the germline V gene. The CDR3 consists of 11 residues. V was pared by 1 base and J by 16 bases, with 11 bases between. This chain's CDR3 is CASSEELGGFF. In DNA, the CDR3 is TGTGCCAGCAGTGAAGAATTGGGTGGCTTCTTC.

This chain uses TRBV27 with TRBJ2-1; TRBD2 agrees at 16 bases. Germline V gene data show CDR1 as MNHEY and CDR2 as SMNVEV (reference sequence). Unmatched junction bases numbered 6, after V lost 5 bases and J lost 2 bases. The CDR3 totals 18 residues. The DNA of the CDR3 is TGTGCCAGCAGTGAAGGGACTAGCGGGAGGGGTACCTACAATGAGCAGTTCTTC. Its protein product is CASSEGTSGRGTYNEQFF.

V is TRBV27 and J is TRBJ1-4, with D possibly being TRBD1 (6 bases). The CDR3 length is 15 residues. The germline V gene encodes CDR1 MNHEY and CDR2 SMNVEV (reference sequence). The germline V and J ends were trimmed by 6 bases and 4 bases, with 15 bases remaining between them. This CDR3 reads CASSPGQHFNEKLFF. The CDR3 region has the DNA TGTGCCAGCAGCCCCGGACAGCATTTTAATGAAAAACTGTTTTTT.

This clone occurred a few times. V usage is TRBV6-5 and J usage is TRBJ1-1; possible D gene TRBD1, 6 bases. The CDR3 is 13 residues long. CDR1 is MNHEY, CDR2 SVGAGI, per germline. V shed 10 bases and J shed 3 bases, with 15 bases lying between them. The CDR3: CATGNNRDTEAFF. In nucleotides, the CDR3 is TGTGCCACCGGAAACAACAGGGACACTGAAGCTTTCTTT.

This chain links TRBV28 with TRBJ1-1; a weak D match, TRBD1 (6 bases). Germline-derived CDR1 and CDR2 are MDHEN and SYDVKM. This CDR3 is built from 14 residues. The V end lost 2 bases, the J end lost 3 bases, and 10 bases lay between the germline ends. The CDR3: CASSLGGWYTEAFF. For the CDR3, the DNA is TGTGCCAGCAGTTTAGGGGGCTGGTACACTGAAGCTTTCTTT.

The chain has TRBV5-1 and TRBJ2-5, with 9 bases identical to TRBD1. The CDR3 contains 15 residues. With V trimmed by 2 bases and J by 1 base, 3 bases remained unmatched. Germline V gene data show CDR1 as SGHRS and CDR2 as YFSETQ. CDR3 nucleotide sequence: TGCGCCAGCAGCTTCGACAGGGGGTTCCAAGAGACCCAGTACTTC. It codes for CASSFDRGFQETQYF.

With respect to this clone: An end of the junction does not agree with germline; a read error may underlie this. The genes are TRBV6-1 and TRBJ2-5; the match to TRBD1 covers 7 bases. CDR1 is MNHNS and CDR2 is SASEGT in the germline V gene. This CDR3 spans 13 amino acids. The DNA of the CDR3 is TGTGCCAGCAGCGAGGGGGCTAGAGAGGCCCAGTACTTC. Translating it yields CASSEGAREAQYF.

The rearrangement uses TRBV6-6 and TRBJ2-2; 7 positions match TRBD2. Unmatched junction bases numbered 10, after V lost 8 bases and J lost 7 bases. CDR1 is MNHNY and CDR2 is SVGAGI in the germline V gene (reference sequence). This CDR3 has 14 residues. DNA of the CDR3: TGTGCCAGCGTTGACGGGAGGTGGGACGGGGAGCTGTTTTTT. Protein: CASVDGRWDGELFF.

The rearrangement links TRBV6-4 to TRBJ1-5, with unresolved D. Germline V CDR1 and CDR2: MRHNA, SNTAGT. Trimming pared 8 bases from V and 2 bases from J, leaving 10 bases between. The CDR3 runs to 13 residues. CDR3 protein: CASRPDCNQPQHF. CDR3 sequence (DNA): TGTGCCAGCCGCCCGGACTGCAATCAGCCCCAGCATTTT.

CDR3 nucleotides: TGTGCCAGCAGCCGGACAGGGGGCGCGGGGGAGCTGTTTTTT. This translates into CASSRTGGAGELFF. The chain is built from TRBV11-3 and TRBJ2-2, with 11 bases aligning to TRBD1. From germline, CDR1 is SGHNT and CDR2 YENEEA. V lost 5 bases to trimming and J lost 8 bases; unmatched junction nucleotides: 4. The CDR3 runs to 14 residues.

This clone has only a few counts. This rearrangement joins TRBV11-2 to TRBJ1-1; unclear D gene. This CDR3 spans 13 amino acids. Trimming took 4 bases from V and 3 from J, leaving 9 bases between them. CDR1 SGHAT and CDR2 FQNNGV come from the germline V gene. The CDR3 here is CASSSYWDTEAFF. For the CDR3, the DNA is TGTGCCAGCAGCTCCTATTGGGACACTGAAGCTTTCTTT.

This chain connects TRBV4-2 to TRBJ2-5, with TRBD2 identical over 9 bases. This CDR3 region has 16 residues. From germline, CDR1 is LGHNA and CDR2 YNFKEQ. The junction had 7 bases not matched to a gene; V was cut back by 0 bases and J by 5 bases. The CDR3 coding sequence is TGTGCCAGCAGCCAAGATTCCCCGACTAGCGGTGAGACCCAGTACTTC. It codes for CASSQDSPTSGETQYF.

V and J are TRBV5-5 and TRBJ2-7; 11 positions match TRBD2. Germline V CDR1 and CDR2: SGHKS, YYEKEE (reference sequence). The CDR3 loop spans 15 amino acids. J lost 1 base, V lost 4 bases, and 4 bases had no gene match. CDR3 nucleotides: TGTGCCAGCAGCACTAGCGGGAGTATTTCCTACGAGCAGTACTTC. Translating it yields CASSTSGSISYEQYF.

The chain links TRBV19 to TRBJ1-1; possible D gene TRBD1, 6 bases. The V end was cut by 5 bases, the J end by 4 bases, with 20 bases between. CDR3 length: 16 residues. Germline V CDR1 and CDR2: LNHDA, SQIVND (reference sequence). The CDR3 DNA sequence: TGTGCCAGTAGTCTCCGGGACACTGGAGGGATCACTGAAGCTTTCTTT. This codes for CASSLRDTGGITEAFF.

This clone was detected only a few times. This sequence joins TRBV5-1 and TRBJ2-1; 10 nucleotides line up with TRBD2. The V gene end was trimmed by 3 bases and the J gene end by 5 bases; junction bases not matched to a gene: 11. CDR1 is SGHRS, CDR2 YFSETQ, per germline. The CDR3 length is 17 residues. CDR3 amino acids: CASSSPSASGGNNEQFF. Written as DNA, the CDR3 is TGCGCCAGCAGCTCACCCTCGGCTAGCGGGGGAAACAATGAGCAGTTCTTC.

This chain connects TRBV28 to TRBJ2-7, with TRBD2 matching 9 bases. The CDR3 consists of 16 residues. Germline V gene data show CDR1 as MDHEN and CDR2 as SYDVKM. Trimming at V came to 5 bases and at J to 0 bases, leaving 8 bases not matched to a gene. The CDR3, as DNA: TGTGCCAGCAGTCTTCGACTAGCGGCCTCCTCCTACGAGCAGTACTTC. Translated: CASSLRLAASSYEQYF.

The chain carries TRBV2 and TRBJ2-5; 9 positions match TRBD1. V trimming: 4 bases; J trimming: 5 bases; junction bases outside the gene matches: 8. Germline values: CDR1 SNHLY, CDR2 FYNNEI. The CDR3 totals 15 residues. The chain's CDR3 is CASSGATGGWETQYF. The CDR3 DNA sequence: TGTGCCAGCAGTGGGGCTACAGGGGGCTGGGAGACCCAGTACTTC.

The chain joins TRBV5-8 to TRBJ1-1; TRBD1 aligns across 9 bases. Germline-derived CDR1 and CDR2 are SGHTS and YDEGEE. The CDR3 spans 16 residues. Trimming took 0 bases from V and 4 from J; bases not matched to a gene: 7. Here the CDR3 DNA reads TGTGCCAGCAGCTTGGCCGGACAGGGGATAGGCACTGAAGCTTTCTTT. Translating it yields CASSLAGQGIGTEAFF.

V is TRBV30 and J is TRBJ2-2; D possibly corresponds to TRBD2 (5 bases). The CDR3 is 16 amino acids. V was shortened by 0 bases and J by 2 bases, with 13 bases between the two germline ends. The germline gives CDR1 GTSNPN, CDR2 SVGIG (reference sequence). The chain's CDR3 is CAWSVRGVLNTGELFF. DNA for the CDR3: TGTGCCTGGAGTGTACGGGGAGTACTTAACACCGGGGAGCTGTTTTTT.

The chain carries TRBV6-1 and TRBJ2-7; tentatively, D is TRBD2 (5 bases). The length of the CDR3 is 13 residues. Germline CDR1 MNHNS, CDR2 SASEGT. V was pared by 8 bases and J by 3 bases, with 14 bases between. The CDR3 is CASEGQVDYEQYF. The CDR3 nucleotides read TGTGCCAGCGAGGGCCAGGTCGACTACGAGCAGTACTTC.